This TCR beta chain was obtained from a study of CD4 T cells in relation to SARS-CoV-2 and coronaviruses. Across the whole study: After roughly eleven days of antigen culture, PBMC TCR beta CDR3s were sequenced. Findings and limits, study-wide: Compared with monoreactive clones, crossreactive clones showed significantly weaker SARS-CoV-2 expansion.

This clone appeared a few times. The antigen is unknown. Some clones are missing from TCRdb's copy, which holds only in-frame ones; the method was immunoSEQ multiplex PCR. The sample holds 38,000 or so clones, under 80% seen once. Cryopreserved PBMCs were CD4-enriched, then split into naive and memory cells. Trimming stripped 1 base from V and 9 bases from J, with 7 bases between. There are 13 residues in the CDR3. Germline CDR1 is SGHVS and CDR2 is FNYEAQ. The sequence was collected from an adult with COVID-19. Sequenced material: memory CD4+ T cells from PBMCs, cultured in vitro. The chain links TRBV7-6 to TRBJ1-6; D not resolved. The CDR3 region has the DNA TGTGCCAGCAGCTTAGATACGGTTTCACCCCTCCACTTT. As protein: CASSLDTVSPLHF.